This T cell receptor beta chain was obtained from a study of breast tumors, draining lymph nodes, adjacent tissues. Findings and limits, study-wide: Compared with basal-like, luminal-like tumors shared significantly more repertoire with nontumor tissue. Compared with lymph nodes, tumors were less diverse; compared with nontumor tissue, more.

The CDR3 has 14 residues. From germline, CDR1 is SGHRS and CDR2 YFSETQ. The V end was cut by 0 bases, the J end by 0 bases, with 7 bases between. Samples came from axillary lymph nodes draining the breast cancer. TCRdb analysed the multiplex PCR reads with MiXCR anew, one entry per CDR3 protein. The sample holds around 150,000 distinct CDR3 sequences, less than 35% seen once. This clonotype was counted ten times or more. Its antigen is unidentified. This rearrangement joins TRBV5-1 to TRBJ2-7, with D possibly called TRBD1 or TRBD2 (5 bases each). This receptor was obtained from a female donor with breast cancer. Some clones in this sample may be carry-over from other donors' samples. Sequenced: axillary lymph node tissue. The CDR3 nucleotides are TGCGCCAGCAGCTTGGCCGGGGCCTCCTACGAGCAGTACTTC. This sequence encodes CASSLAGASYEQYF.